The 5 T cell receptor beta chains in this list originate from one sample, sequenced in a study of cytomegalovirus exposure and HLA in healthy donors. Libraries were prepared by immunoSEQ multiplex PCR; TCRdb keeps only in-frame clonotypes and omits some of them. The sample consists of 75,000 to 85,000 clones, about nine tenths of them appearing once. Sequences were obtained from PBMCs. These receptors were collected from a man aged 25 to 40 in good health and CMV-seronegative.

The rearrangement links TRBV6-1 to TRBJ2-3; the match to TRBD1 covers 8 bases. After removal of 3 bases from V and 1 base from J, the junction contained 6 bases not matched to a gene. Germline lookup yields CDR1 MNHNS and CDR2 SASEGT. CDR3 length equals 16 residues. The CDR3 sequence: CASSESSGQGTDTQYF. In nucleotides, the CDR3 is TGTGCCAGCAGTGAGAGCTCGGGACAGGGCACAGATACGCAGTATTTT.

CDR3 in amino acids: CASSLEGDRTEAFF. CDR3 DNA sequence: TGTGCCAGCAGCTTAGAGGGTGACAGGACTGAAGCTTTCTTT. The chain combines TRBV7-3 with TRBJ1-1, with D tentatively TRBD1 (6 bases). Germline V gene data show CDR1 as SGHTA and CDR2 as FQGTGA. Trimming removed 2 bases at V and 5 bases at J, with 12 bases between. CDR3 length: 14 residues.

This chain links TRBV6-4 with TRBJ2-3; TRBD2 aligns across 7 bases. V was clipped by 4 bases and J by 2 bases; unmatched bases: 3. Germline loops: CDR1 MRHNA, CDR2 SNTAGT. The CDR3 loop spans 14 amino acids. The CDR3 protein is CASSAGTTTDTQYF. The CDR3 bases are TGTGCCAGCAGTGCCGGGACTACCACAGATACGCAGTATTTT.

This chain uses TRBV19 with TRBJ2-2; 9 nucleotides agree with TRBD1. This CDR3 region has 15 residues. J lost 3 bases, V lost 5 bases, and 4 bases had no gene match. CDR1 and CDR2 from the germline V gene are LNHDA and SQIVND (reference sequence). The CDR3 region is CASSVQGAYTGELFF. The CDR3 nucleotides read TGTGCCAGTAGTGTACAGGGGGCGTACACCGGGGAGCTGTTTTTT.

The chain has TRBV6-6 and TRBJ2-5; the match to TRBD1 covers 8 bases. CDR3 length equals 16 residues. Losses at the gene ends were 4 bases for V and 4 bases for J; bases not matched to a gene: 11. Germline values: CDR1 MNHNY, CDR2 SVGAGI (reference sequence). The CDR3 DNA is TGTGCCAGCAGTTCCCCGCTCAACAGGGGGATAGAGACCCAGTACTTC. This translates into CASSSPLNRGIETQYF.